This is a list of T cell receptor beta chains from one sample in a study of PD-L1 blockade in urothelial cancer. The method was immunoSEQ multiplex PCR; TCRdb's version includes in-frame clones alone and lacks a portion of them. The sample carries about 23,000 clones, around nine tenths recorded once. The sequenced sample was PBMCs, obtained around atezolizumab (anti-PD-L1) treatment. These receptors were taken from a woman in her fifties or sixties with urothelial cancer. CDR3s include the opening cysteine and the closing phenylalanine or tryptophan. A D gene is named only where the DNA matches it firmly. Some rows mark clone size as missing; the rest say once, few, many or name a class of expanded clone.

j_gene: TRBJ1-1
d_gene: .
v_gene: TRBV21-1
abundance: .
CDR3nt: TGTGCCAGCAGCAAAGAACCTTCAGGGTCCACTGAAGCTTTCTTT
CDR3aa: CASSKEPSGSTEAFF

j_gene: TRBJ2-7
d_gene: TRBD2
v_gene: TRBV7-2
abundance: .
CDR3nt: TGTGCCAGCAGCACGATAACTAGCGTGCTTTTTCCCCACGAGCAGTACTTC
CDR3aa: CASSTITSVLFPHEQYF

j_gene: TRBJ1-4
d_gene: TRBD1
v_gene: TRBV11-2
abundance: .
CDR3nt: TGTGCCAGCAGCTTAACCGGGACAGAAGATGAAAAACTGTTTTTT
CDR3aa: CASSLTGTEDEKLFF

j_gene: TRBJ2-1
d_gene: TRBD2
v_gene: TRBV6-4
abundance: .
CDR3nt: TGTGCCAGCAGTGTCCCGGGACTAGGATACAATGAGCAGTTCTTC
CDR3aa: CASSVPGLGYNEQFF

j_gene: TRBJ1-1
d_gene: TRBD1
v_gene: TRBV7-8
abundance: few
CDR3nt: TGTGCCAGCACCTACCCAACCAGGGACAGGGATTGGGGGGTTACTGAAGCTTTCTTT
CDR3aa: CASTYPTRDRDWGVTEAFF

j_gene: TRBJ2-3
d_gene: .
v_gene: TRBV20-1
abundance: .
CDR3nt: TGCAGTGCTAGCGGCACAGATACGCAGTATTTT
CDR3aa: CSASGTDTQYF

j_gene: TRBJ1-1
d_gene: TRBD1
v_gene: TRBV5-5
abundance: .
CDR3nt: TGTGCCAGCATCCCCCTGGGGACAGGGGTACACACTGAAGCTTTCTTT
CDR3aa: CASIPLGTGVHTEAFF

j_gene: TRBJ2-7
d_gene: .
v_gene: TRBV21-1
abundance: .
CDR3nt: TGTGCCAGCAGCAAGGCTCCCCGGGTGACAGGGCGAGTCTACGAGCAGTACTTC
CDR3aa: CASSKAPRVTGRVYEQYF

j_gene: TRBJ2-3
d_gene: TRBD2
v_gene: TRBV7-3
abundance: .
CDR3nt: TGTGCCAGCAGCTCAGCGGGGGCCAGCACAGATACGCAGTATTTT
CDR3aa: CASSSAGASTDTQYF

j_gene: TRBJ1-3
d_gene: .
v_gene: TRBV18
abundance: .
CDR3nt: TGTGCCAGCTCACCACCGGTTCGGTCCTCTGGAAACACCATATATTTT
CDR3aa: CASSPPVRSSGNTIYF

j_gene: TRBJ1-6
d_gene: .
v_gene: TRBV4-2
abundance: .
CDR3nt: TGTGCCAGCAGCTCACTCCCCATTAATGAGCCCCTCCACTTT
CDR3aa: CASSSLPINEPLHF

j_gene: TRBJ1-1
d_gene: .
v_gene: TRBV19
abundance: .
CDR3nt: TGTGCCAGTAGTATTTTCGGGGGACTAGAAGCTTTCTTT
CDR3aa: CASSIFGGLEAFF

j_gene: TRBJ1-2
d_gene: .
v_gene: TRBV7-9
abundance: .
CDR3nt: TGTGCCAGCAGCTCAGGAGGGAACTATGGCTACACCTTC
CDR3aa: CASSSGGNYGYTF

j_gene: TRBJ2-2
d_gene: TRBD2
v_gene: TRBV6-6
abundance: once
CDR3nt: TGTGCCAGCAGTATGTCTAGCGGAGGCACCGGGGAGCTGTTTTTT
CDR3aa: CASSMSSGGTGELFF

j_gene: TRBJ2-5
d_gene: .
v_gene: TRBV19
abundance: .
CDR3nt: TGTGCCAGTAGTGGCACATTGGCAATAGAGACCCAGTACTTC
CDR3aa: CASSGTLAIETQYF

j_gene: TRBJ2-1
d_gene: .
v_gene: TRBV29-1
abundance: .
CDR3nt: TGCAGCGTTGGGGGTTCGTTCAGGGGAGCCTACAATGAGCAGTTCTTC
CDR3aa: CSVGGSFRGAYNEQFF

j_gene: TRBJ2-7
d_gene: .
v_gene: TRBV21-1
abundance: .
CDR3nt: TGTGCCAGCAGCAAAAATGTTGGGTTGGACAGCTCCTACGAGCAGTACTTC
CDR3aa: CASSKNVGLDSSYEQYF

j_gene: TRBJ2-3
d_gene: TRBD2
v_gene: TRBV7-2
abundance: .
CDR3nt: TGTGCCAGCAGCGACAGCGGGAGGGGGCGCCCAGATACGCAGTATTTT
CDR3aa: CASSDSGRGRPDTQYF

j_gene: TRBJ2-1
d_gene: .
v_gene: TRBV27
abundance: .
CDR3nt: TGTGCCAGCAGTTTAGGGCTAGCAACCTACAATGAGCAGTTCTTC
CDR3aa: CASSLGLATYNEQFF

j_gene: TRBJ2-7
d_gene: .
v_gene: TRBV5-1
abundance: .
CDR3nt: TGCGCCAGCGGCTTCGGCGGCGAGCAGTACTTC
CDR3aa: CASGFGGEQYF

j_gene: TRBJ1-3
d_gene: .
v_gene: TRBV28
abundance: .
CDR3nt: TGTGCCAGCAGTCCCACGACACAGGGCGTAGGAAACACCATATATTTT
CDR3aa: CASSPTTQGVGNTIYF

j_gene: TRBJ1-4
d_gene: TRBD1
v_gene: TRBV4-3
abundance: .
CDR3nt: TGCGCCAGCAGCCAAGATCCGGGACAGAATGAAAAACTGTTTTTT
CDR3aa: CASSQDPGQNEKLFF

j_gene: TRBJ2-7
d_gene: TRBD2
v_gene: TRBV28
abundance: .
CDR3nt: TGTGCCAGCAGTTCGGCGGGAGGTGTTACCTACGAGCAGTACTTC
CDR3aa: CASSSAGGVTYEQYF